Given below is one T cell receptor beta chain in context. The CDR3 is made up of 13 amino acids. CDR1 is SQVTM and CDR2 is ANQGSEA in the germline V gene. V lost 4 bases, J lost 3 bases, and 2 bases stayed unmatched. This sample stems from a study of blood T cell repertoires in COVID-19. The table came from immunoSEQ multiplex PCR; TCRdb's copy has only in-frame clones and leaves some out. This table has 310,000 or so clones, around 85% appearing once. Sequences were obtained from PBMCs or T cells enriched from blood (not recorded which). The genes are TRBV29-1 and TRBJ1-5; 8 bases fit TRBD1. This TCR was sampled from a woman aged 40 to 49 who had recovered from COVID-19. CDR3 in amino acids: CSVGDRTNQPQHF. The CDR3 DNA reads as TGCAGCGTTGGGGACAGGACCAATCAGCCCCAGCATTTT.